This T cell receptor (beta chain) was identified in a study of T cells in Graves' hyperthyroidism and ophthalmopathy. This clonotype was seen many times. TCR beta CDR3 regions were amplified from RNA transcripts. The HTBI primer set served for first-round RT-PCR of the TCR CDR3. MiXCR, applied by TCRdb to the multiplex PCR reads, yields one record per CDR3 protein. The data show 250,000 to 400,000 distinct CDR3 sequences, with roughly an eighth seen just once and 30% to 40% held by the top ten. Sequencing input: blood. The origin of this receptor is a woman in her 40s with Graves' ophthalmopathy.

CDR3 protein: CASSTRLADNEQFF. The CDR3 DNA reads TGTGCCAGCAGTACTAGACTAGCGGACAATGAGCAGTTCTTC. The chain is built from TRBV6-1 and TRBJ2-1, with 9 nucleotides matching TRBD2. This CDR3 comprises 14 residues. Germline V gene sequence: CDR1 MNHNS, CDR2 SASEGT. J gave up 5 bases and V 5 bases, and 4 bases lay outside the gene matches.